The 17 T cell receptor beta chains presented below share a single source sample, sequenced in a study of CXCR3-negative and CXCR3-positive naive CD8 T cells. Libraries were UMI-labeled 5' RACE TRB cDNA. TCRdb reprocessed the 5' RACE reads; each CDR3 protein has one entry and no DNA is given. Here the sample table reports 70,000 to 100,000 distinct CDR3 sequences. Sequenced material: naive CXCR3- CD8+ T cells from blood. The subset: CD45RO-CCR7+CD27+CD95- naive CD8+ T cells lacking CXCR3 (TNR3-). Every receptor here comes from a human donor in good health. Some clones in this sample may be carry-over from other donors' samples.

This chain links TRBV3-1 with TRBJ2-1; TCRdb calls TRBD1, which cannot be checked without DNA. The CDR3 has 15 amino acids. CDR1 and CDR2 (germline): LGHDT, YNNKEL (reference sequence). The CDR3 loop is CASSQGLAGANEQFF.

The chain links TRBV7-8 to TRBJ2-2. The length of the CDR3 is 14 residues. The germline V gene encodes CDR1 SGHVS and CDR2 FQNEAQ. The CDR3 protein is CASSFSRATGELFF.

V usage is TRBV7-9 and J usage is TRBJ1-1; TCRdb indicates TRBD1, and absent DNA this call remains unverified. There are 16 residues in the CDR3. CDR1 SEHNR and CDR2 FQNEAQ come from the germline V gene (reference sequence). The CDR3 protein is CASSTLPAGEDTEAFF.

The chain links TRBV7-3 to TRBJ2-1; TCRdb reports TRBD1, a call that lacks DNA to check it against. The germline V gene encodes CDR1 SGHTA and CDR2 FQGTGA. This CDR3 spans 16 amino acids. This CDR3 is CASSHGGGGIFNEQFF.

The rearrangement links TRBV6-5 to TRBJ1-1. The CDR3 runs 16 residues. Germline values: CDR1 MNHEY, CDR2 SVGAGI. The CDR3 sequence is CASSYSVESVGTEAFF.

CDR3 in amino acids: CASSLVGGEGYGYTF. The chain is built from TRBV7-2 and TRBJ1-2. The CDR3 consists of 15 residues. Per the germline V gene, CDR1 is SGHTA and CDR2 is FQGNSA.

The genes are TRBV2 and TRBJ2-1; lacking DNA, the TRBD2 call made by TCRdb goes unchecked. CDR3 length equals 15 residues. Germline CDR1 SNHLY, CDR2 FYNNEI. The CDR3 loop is CASSDGGRGYNEQFF.

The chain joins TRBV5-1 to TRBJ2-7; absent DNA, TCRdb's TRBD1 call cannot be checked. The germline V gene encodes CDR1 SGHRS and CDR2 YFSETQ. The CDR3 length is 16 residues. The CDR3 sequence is CASSLGTGTEFYEQYF.

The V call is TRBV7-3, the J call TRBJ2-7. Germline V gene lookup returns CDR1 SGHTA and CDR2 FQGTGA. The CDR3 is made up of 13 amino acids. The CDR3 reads CASSLGTYYEQYF.

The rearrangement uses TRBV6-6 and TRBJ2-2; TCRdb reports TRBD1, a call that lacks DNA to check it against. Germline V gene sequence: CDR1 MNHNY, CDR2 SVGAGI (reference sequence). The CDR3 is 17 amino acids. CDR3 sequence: CASSLRQGVGNTGELFF.

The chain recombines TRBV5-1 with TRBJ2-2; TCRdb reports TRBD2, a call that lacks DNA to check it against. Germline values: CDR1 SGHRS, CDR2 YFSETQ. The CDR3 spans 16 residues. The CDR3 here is CASSLDLAENTGELFF.

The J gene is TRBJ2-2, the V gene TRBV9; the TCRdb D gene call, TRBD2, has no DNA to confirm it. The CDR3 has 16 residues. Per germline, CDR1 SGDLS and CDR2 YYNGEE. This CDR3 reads CASSPLAGGNTGELFF.

This chain's CDR3 is CASSLDQGAHTGELFF. This chain joins TRBV5-6 and TRBJ2-2; the D call of TRBD1 rests on TCRdb alone, since no DNA is present to check it. Germline V CDR1 and CDR2: SGHDT, YYEEEE. This CDR3 contains 16 residues.

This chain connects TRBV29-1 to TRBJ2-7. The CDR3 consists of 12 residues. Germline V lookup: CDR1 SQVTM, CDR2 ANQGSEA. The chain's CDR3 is CSVRQGTYEQYF.

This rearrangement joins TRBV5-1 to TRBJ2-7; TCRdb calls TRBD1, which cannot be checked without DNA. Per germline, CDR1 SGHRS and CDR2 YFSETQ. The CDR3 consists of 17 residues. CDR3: CASSSGVPTGALGEQYF.

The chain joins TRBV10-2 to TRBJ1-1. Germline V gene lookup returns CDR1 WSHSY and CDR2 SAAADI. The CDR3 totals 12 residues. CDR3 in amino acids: CASSGENTEAFF.

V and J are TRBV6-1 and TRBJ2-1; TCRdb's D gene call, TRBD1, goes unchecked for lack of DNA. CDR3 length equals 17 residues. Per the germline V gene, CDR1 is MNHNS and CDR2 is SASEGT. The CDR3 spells CASRQKGGRGDYNEQFF.